The next 30 T cell receptor beta chains were all read from a single sample in a study of glioma-infiltrating T cells after dendritic cell vaccination. Time point noted: after dendritic cell vaccination, including at tumor progression/relapse. This table comes from immunoSEQ multiplex PCR, and its TCRdb copy is limited to in-frame clones, with some not included. Here the sample spans around 60,000 clones, around nine tenths being singletons. This material consisted of blood, taken after dendritic cell vaccination. These receptors were taken from a human donor with glioblastoma.

This rearrangement joins TRBV6-5 to TRBJ2-7, with 7 nucleotides matching TRBD2. Germline trimming cut 2 bases from V and 3 bases from J; bases unmatched to any gene: 4. CDR3 length: 14 residues. Germline loops: CDR1 MNHEY, CDR2 SVGAGI. CDR3 in amino acids: CASSYREAGYEQYF. The CDR3 region has the DNA TGTGCCAGCAGTTACCGGGAGGCTGGCTACGAGCAGTACTTC.

The chain employs TRBV5-1 and TRBJ1-1; D remains unclear. The V gene lost 0 bases and the J gene lost 0 bases, with 12 bases spanning the gap. In germline, CDR1 is SGHRS, CDR2 YFSETQ. The CDR3 runs to 16 residues. The CDR3 loop reads CASSLVPDTMNTEAFF. The CDR3 nucleotides read TGCGCCAGCAGCTTGGTGCCTGACACCATGAACACTGAAGCTTTCTTT.

This rearrangement joins TRBV5-1 to TRBJ1-4; no firm D call. Looked up from germline, CDR1 is SGHRS and CDR2 is YFSETQ. The V end was cut by 3 bases, the J end by 4 bases, with 4 bases between. The CDR3 extends over 12 amino acids. This CDR3 is CASSSNNEKLFF. In DNA, the CDR3 is TGCGCCAGCAGCTCTAATAATGAAAAACTGTTTTTT.

The rearrangement links TRBV9 to TRBJ2-7; 7 nucleotides line up with TRBD2. The CDR3 length is 14 residues. The germline V gene encodes CDR1 SGDLS and CDR2 YYNGEE. After removal of 0 bases from V and 3 bases from J, the junction contained 3 bases not matched to a gene. The CDR3 spells CASSVGGEGYEQYF. CDR3 bases: TGTGCCAGCAGCGTAGGCGGGGAGGGCTACGAGCAGTACTTC.

V and J are TRBV13 and TRBJ2-7; no clear D gene. This CDR3 has 14 amino acids. With 4 bases removed from V and 6 bases from J, the gap between germline ends came to 16 bases. Germline lookup yields CDR1 PRHDT and CDR2 FYEKMQ (reference sequence). CDR3 nucleotides: TGTGCCAGCAGCTCAGGATCCCAGAGGTCCGAGCAGTACTTC. This translates into CASSSGSQRSEQYF. Filled out from reference TRBV13 and TRBJ2-7, the complete variable domain reads AAGVIQSPRHLIKEKRETATLKCYPIPRHDTVYWYQQGPGQDPQFLISFYEKMQSDKGSIPDRFSAQQFSDYHSELNMSSLELGDSALYFCASSSGSQRSEQYFGPGTRLTVT.

The J gene is TRBJ2-5, the V gene TRBV18, with 9 nucleotides matching TRBD1. The J call may not be correct, given that the DNA end is closer to TRBJ2-7. The V gene's germline CDR1 is KGHSH and CDR2 LQKENI. This CDR3 has 15 amino acids. The CDR3 DNA reads TGTGCCAGCTCAACCCGGACAGGGGTCAAGTACGAGCAGTACTTC. Its protein product is CASSTRTGVKYEQYF.

The chain couples TRBV19 to TRBJ2-3, with D maybe TRBD2 (5 bases). Trimming left V 3 bases short and J 5 bases short, with 12 bases between. Germline CDR1 reads LNHDA; CDR2 reads SQIVND (reference sequence). The CDR3 covers 14 residues. The CDR3 coding sequence is TGTGCCAGTAGTATTGTGGGTGGGAGAGATACGCAGTATTTT. This encodes CASSIVGGRDTQYF.

The chain has TRBV19 and TRBJ2-3, with TRBD1 as a possible D gene (5 bases). Trimming pared 3 bases from V and 2 bases from J, leaving 12 bases between. CDR1 is LNHDA and CDR2 is SQIVND in the germline V gene (reference sequence). The CDR3 contains 15 residues. CDR3 nucleotides: TGTGCCAGTAGTATCCAAGGGGTGCTCACAGATACGCAGTATTTT. This sequence encodes CASSIQGVLTDTQYF.

The J gene is TRBJ1-2, the V gene TRBV5-4; maybe TRBD1 (5 bases). The CDR3 covers 18 residues. Germline assignment: CDR1 SGHNT and CDR2 YYREEE (reference sequence). The V end was cut by 0 bases, the J end by 0 bases, with 18 bases between. The CDR3 region is CASSLGGGVGASNYGYTF. The CDR3 bases are TGTGCCAGCAGCTTGGGGGGGGGAGTCGGGGCCTCTAACTATGGCTACACCTTC.

The chain joins TRBV6-6 to TRBJ2-7; TRBD2 matches at 11 bases. Losses at the gene ends were 2 bases for V and 4 bases for J; bases not matched to a gene: 1. Germline V lookup: CDR1 MNHNY, CDR2 SVGAGI (reference sequence). The CDR3 length is 14 residues. The CDR3 DNA reads as TGTGCCAGCAGTTACACTAGCGGGAGTTACGAGCAGTACTTC. It specifies CASSYTSGSYEQYF.

The rearrangement joins TRBV4-2 to TRBJ2-7; D is unclear. Per germline, CDR1 LGHNA and CDR2 YNFKEQ. Trimming left V 1 base short and J 3 bases short, with 16 bases between. This CDR3 contains 16 residues. The DNA of the CDR3 is TGTGCCAGCAGCCAAGTCTCTGGCGGATCCTACTACGAGCAGTACTTC. Protein sequence: CASSQVSGGSYYEQYF.

The V call is TRBV6-6, the J call TRBJ2-1; 7 nucleotides align to TRBD2. This CDR3 has 14 amino acids. The V gene's germline CDR1 is MNHNY and CDR2 SVGAGI (reference sequence). J lost 8 bases, V lost 8 bases, and 12 bases had no gene match. Here the CDR3 DNA reads TGTGCCAGCCGGACTCCCGGGACTATATATGAGCAGTTCTTC. Protein sequence: CASRTPGTIYEQFF.

About this clone itself: Sequence at one end of the junction differs from germline and may be a read error. The chain links TRBV7-9 to TRBJ1-1; 7 bases are a match to TRBD1. Germline V CDR1 and CDR2: SEHNR, FQNEAQ (reference sequence). This CDR3 spans 16 amino acids. The CDR3 nucleotides are TGTGCCAGCAGTTTAGTATCCGGGACAGACAAATCGGAAGCTTTCTTT. Amino acids: CASSLVSGTDKSEAFF.

This chain joins TRBV4-3 and TRBJ1-4; 12 nucleotides align to TRBD1. This CDR3 contains 16 residues. Germline-derived CDR1 and CDR2 are LGHNA and YSLEER. V shed 4 bases and J 7 bases; nucleotides not matched to a gene: 7. The CDR3 DNA reads as TGCGCCAGCAGCCCCAGAGGGACAGGGGGCTCTGAAAAACTGTTTTTT. This gives the protein CASSPRGTGGSEKLFF.

The chain has TRBV5-1 and TRBJ1-1, with D uncertain. V was shortened by 0 bases and J by 1 base, with 4 bases between the two germline ends. The V gene's germline CDR1 is SGHRS and CDR2 YFSETQ. The CDR3 consists of 13 residues. CDR3 DNA: TGCGCCAGCAGCTTGGCAGGGAACACTGAAGCTTTCTTT. Amino acids: CASSLAGNTEAFF.

V and J are TRBV4-2 and TRBJ2-7; 12 bases agree with TRBD2. Per the germline V gene, CDR1 is LGHNA and CDR2 is YNFKEQ. V gave up 0 bases and J gave up 4 bases; unmatched junction bases: 4. The CDR3 contains 16 residues. Here the CDR3 reads CASSQERTSGVYEQYF. The CDR3 bases are TGTGCCAGCAGCCAAGAAAGGACTAGCGGGGTATACGAGCAGTACTTC.

The CDR3: CASSLVLGSTDTQYF. CDR3 DNA: TGTGCCAGCAGCTTAGTTCTCGGTAGCACAGATACGCAGTATTTT. The chain combines TRBV7-6 with TRBJ2-3; the D is unclear. The CDR3 has 15 amino acids. Germline V gene sequence: CDR1 SGHVS, CDR2 FNYEAQ. V was cut by 1 base and J by 0 bases, with 8 bases left in between.

This clone was observed once. The chain combines TRBV5-4 with TRBJ1-2; D is uncertain. The CDR3 sequence is 13 residues long. With 2 bases removed from V and 2 bases from J, the gap between germline ends came to 7 bases. CDR1 SGHNT and CDR2 YYREEE come from the germline V gene (reference sequence). For the CDR3, the DNA is TGTGCCAGCAGCTTTACCTACAACTATGGCTACACCTTC. It encodes CASSFTYNYGYTF.

The chain combines TRBV5-5 with TRBJ1-5; the D gene is possibly TRBD1 (5 bases). CDR3 length: 15 amino acids. Between the trimmed V and J ends, which lost 0 bases and 5 bases, there was a span of 12 bases. The germline gives CDR1 SGHKS, CDR2 YYEKEE (reference sequence). The chain's CDR3 is CASSLAQGRYQPQHF. The CDR3 bases are TGTGCCAGCAGCTTGGCCCAGGGTAGGTATCAGCCCCAGCATTTT.

This chain links TRBV13 with TRBJ1-1; D is perhaps TRBD1 (6 bases). Germline V CDR1 and CDR2: PRHDT, FYEKMQ (reference sequence). V shed 3 bases and J shed 7 bases, with 12 bases lying between them. The CDR3 totals 13 residues. The CDR3 nucleotides read TGTGCCAGCAGCTTCGAGAGGGGGATTGAAGCTTTCTTT. As protein: CASSFERGIEAFF.

The chain carries TRBV11-3 and TRBJ2-1; 9 bases match TRBD2. The CDR3 has 17 amino acids. The ends lost 7 bases at V and 2 bases at J; junction bases unmatched: 12. CDR1 and CDR2 (germline): SGHNT, YENEEA. The CDR3 loop reads CASILGKLAGAYNEQFF. The CDR3 nucleotides are TGTGCCAGCATCTTGGGGAAATTAGCGGGAGCCTACAATGAGCAGTTCTTC.

The chain has TRBV4-1 and TRBJ2-2, with 7 bases matching TRBD1. There are 16 residues in the CDR3. With 3 bases clipped from V and 0 bases from J, the junction kept 4 bases outside the gene matches. CDR1 and CDR2 (germline): MGHRA, YSYEKL. The DNA for the CDR3 is TGCGCCAGCAGCCACTCGACAGGGCCGAACACCGGGGAGCTGTTTTTT. It translates to CASSHSTGPNTGELFF.

Comments on this clone: The identical CDR3 is also encoded by other nucleotide sequences in the sample. This chain links TRBV7-2 with TRBJ1-5; D is unresolved. Germline V gene lookup returns CDR1 SGHTA and CDR2 FQGNSA. Trimming stripped 1 base from V and 2 bases from J, with 3 bases between. The CDR3 sequence is 13 residues long. CDR3 sequence (DNA): TGTGCCAGCAGCTTAGAGCGCAATCAGCCCCAGCATTTT. Protein sequence: CASSLERNQPQHF.

The chain is built from TRBV5-6 and TRBJ1-1; TRBD1 matches 8 bases. The CDR3 loop spans 18 amino acids. Germline CDR1 SGHDT, CDR2 YYEEEE. J was trimmed by 3 bases and V by 3 bases; bases with no gene match: 16. CDR3: CASSSGQGFSISDTEAFF. The CDR3 coding sequence is TGTGCCAGCAGCTCCGGACAGGGATTTTCGATTTCGGACACTGAAGCTTTCTTT.

This clone is a singleton in its sample. The chain combines TRBV7-2 with TRBJ1-3; D gene uncertain. Trimming took 2 bases from V and 2 from J, leaving 7 bases between them. Germline values: CDR1 SGHTA, CDR2 FQGNSA. The CDR3 contains 14 residues. The CDR3 spells CASSLSRPGNTIYF. The CDR3 DNA is TGTGCCAGCAGCTTATCTAGGCCTGGAAACACCATATATTTT.

This sequence joins TRBV10-2 and TRBJ2-7; TRBD2 agrees at 13 bases. This CDR3 has 16 amino acids. From germline, CDR1 is WSHSY and CDR2 SAAADI. The trim removed 3 bases at V and 4 bases at J, leaving 6 bases unmatched. The DNA for the CDR3 is TGCGCCAGCAGTGACAGGACTAGCGGGAGTAAATACGAGCAGTACTTC. It translates to CASSDRTSGSKYEQYF.

The rearrangement links TRBV7-2 to TRBJ1-1, with D possibly matching TRBD1 (6 bases). Germline V gene lookup returns CDR1 SGHTA and CDR2 FQGNSA. This CDR3 contains 14 residues. The germline V and J ends were trimmed by 5 bases and 5 bases, with 15 bases remaining between them. The CDR3 here is CASSPAGVGTEAFF. CDR3 in DNA: TGTGCCAGCAGCCCCGCAGGGGTTGGGACTGAAGCTTTCTTT. The full variable domain, in which reference TRBV7-2 and TRBJ1-1 provide the parts outside the CDR3, is GAGVSQSPSNKVTEKGKDVELRCDPISGHTALYWYRQSLGQGLEFLIYFQGNSAPDKSGLPSDRFSAERTGGSVSTLTIQRTQQEDSAVYLCASSPAGVGTEAFFGQGTRLTVV.

The V gene is TRBV6-5, the J gene TRBJ2-7; D is perhaps TRBD2 (5 bases). CDR3 size: 15 residues. Trimming removed 1 base from V and 2 bases from J, with 12 bases in between. Germline V gene sequence: CDR1 MNHEY, CDR2 SVGAGI. The CDR3 DNA reads as TGTGCCAGCAGTTACTGGACTGGCGTGACCTACGAGCAGTACTTC. Protein sequence: CASSYWTGVTYEQYF.

This chain links TRBV27 with TRBJ2-7, with 8 nucleotides matching TRBD1. Per germline, CDR1 MNHEY and CDR2 SMNVEV (reference sequence). This CDR3 has 15 amino acids. Germline trimming cut 4 bases from V and 10 bases from J; bases unmatched to any gene: 15. CDR3 DNA: TGTGCCAGCAGTTCTCCGTCCAGGGGGCCATCCATCCAGTACTTC. Encoded protein: CASSSPSRGPSIQYF.

The V gene is TRBV6-1, the J gene TRBJ2-7; TRBD1 matches at 7 bases. From germline, CDR1 is MNHNS and CDR2 SASEGT. V gave up 0 bases and J gave up 6 bases; unmatched junction bases: 2. There are 13 residues in the CDR3. In DNA form, the CDR3 reads TGTGCCAGCAGTGAAGCGAGGGGGCTCGAGCAGTACTTC. Encoded protein: CASSEARGLEQYF.